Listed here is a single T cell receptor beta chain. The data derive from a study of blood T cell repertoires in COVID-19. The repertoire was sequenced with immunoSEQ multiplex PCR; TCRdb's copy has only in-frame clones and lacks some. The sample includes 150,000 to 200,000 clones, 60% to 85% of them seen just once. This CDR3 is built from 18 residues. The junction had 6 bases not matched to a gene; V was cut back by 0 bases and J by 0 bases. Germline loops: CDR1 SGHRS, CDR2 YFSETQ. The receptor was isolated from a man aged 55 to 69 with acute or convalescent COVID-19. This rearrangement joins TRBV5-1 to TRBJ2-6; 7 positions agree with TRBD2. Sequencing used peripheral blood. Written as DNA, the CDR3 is TGCGCCAGCAGCTTGGCAGCGGGAAGGAGCTCTGGGGCCAACGTCCTGACTTTC. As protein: CASSLAAGRSSGANVLTF. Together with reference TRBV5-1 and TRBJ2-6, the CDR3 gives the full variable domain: KAGVTQTPRYLIKTRGQQVTLSCSPISGHRSVSWYQQTPGQGLQFLFEYFSETQRNKGNFPGRFSGRQFSNSRSEMNVSTLELGDSALYLCASSLAAGRSSGANVLTFGAGSRLTVL.